The sequence of this T cell receptor beta chain was determined in a study of shared clonotypes between healthy human individuals (dated by TCRdb to 2020 to 2021). Describing the broader study: The cohort comprised a couple of women and a few men aged 18 to 49 years. Per donor, three plates each were used for CD4 naive and CD4 memory, two for CD8 naive, and one for CD8 memory. To estimate repertoire size and how much clonotype sharing occurs between individuals, the study deeply sequenced the blood TCR repertoires of about five healthy adults. To increase sequencing depth and limit assay-specific biases, TCR repertoire library preparation and sequencing were carried out by different laboratories using diverse techniques. Between about 0.94 and 8.9 billion PBMCs per donor were obtained by leukapheresis.

CDR1 and CDR2 are read off the germline V gene (reference sequence) as MNHEY and SMNVEV. V is clipped by 0 bases and J by 4 bases, and the sequence between their germline boundaries is 15 bases long. The cysteine opens and the phenylalanine closes a CDR3 of 16 amino acids. CDR3 DNA is the only sequence kept; it has 48 bases, read in frame from the first base. The donors were healthy, HIV-negative adults who had no recently reported acute infections or vaccinations. Every donor was a Caucasian adult living in Nashville, Tennessee, USA. CD4+ T cells were enriched through magnetic negative selection, after which naive cells were positively selected on CD45RA and the remaining negative fraction served as the memory subset. After blood collection by leukapheresis, PBMCs were isolated using Ficoll-Histopaque density gradient centrifugation and then cryopreserved in the vapor phase of liquid nitrogen. Analytical flow cytometry was used to check the purity and quantity of each magnetically sorted T cell population. From each sorted fraction, genomic DNA was isolated and quantified by UV absorbance on a Nanodrop 2000c.

This clone was observed a handful of times. The specificity of this receptor is unknown. No base-level quality is on record; no much larger clone is a single base apart. Using the deep immunoSEQ assay, multiplex PCR amplified TCR CDR3 regions from genomic DNA. For each cell subset, the extracted genomic DNA was distributed evenly across all wells of several immunoSEQ 96-well plates, and each plate served as one replicate. For sorted subsets, each replicate PCR was loaded with 200 to 250 ng genomic DNA, equivalent to 25,000 to 30,000 T cell genomes. The purified libraries were quantified using a Qubit 3.0 fluorometer, sized with a Bioanalyzer 2100, and then quantified again using the KAPA Library Quantification kit. Every immunoSEQ 96-well plate was sequenced on a dedicated single-read 150-cycle Illumina NextSeq 550 flow cell. The original methods were these. Because the immunoSEQ output held only junctional sequences and lacked quality scores, the filtering could not match the filtering applied to full-length reads. To assign V/J genes and CDR3, sequences were annotated against IMGT germline references using PyIR, a Python wrapper for IgBLAST v1.9. Reads were filtered out if the reads had weak V/J assignments (E-value above 1e-6), no CDR3, stop codons, out-of-frame junctions, or ambiguous translated residues. V3J clonotypes were defined as sequences sharing an identical inferred V gene, J gene, and CDR3 amino acid sequence. The percentage overlap between two repertoires was calculated by dividing the number of shared unique clonotypes by the size of the smaller repertoire. Repertoire richness was assessed with RTK rarefaction, the Chao1 estimator, and Recon v2.1 estimates of unobserved clonotypes. For all TCRbeta clonotypes obtained by the gDNA method from several donors, generation probabilities were computed with OLGA. TCRdb took this table from immuneACCESS and kept in-frame rearrangements with V and J called. Such tables lack part of the clones; where checked against another copy, unresolved V genes explain under half of the gap, and the rest is unexplained. Clone size and the V and J calls come from that table; the DNA yielded D and trimming. This sample lists around 720,000 clones; around four fifths were detected once. The top ten clonotypes cover roughly 1.9% of the sample.

General conclusions and limits of the study: The small number of donors limited the genetic and exposure-history diversity represented. Sharing across a few donors was observed for approximately 4.6% of naive CD4, over 3% of naive CD8, over 2% of memory CD4, and around 0.4% of memory CD8 clonotypes. Higher generation probabilities were observed for clonotypes shared by all four sorted-subset donors than for non-shared clonotypes. Sampling was restricted to blood, and TCR repertoires in tissues likely differ from the TCR repertoires found in blood. Even with the large sequencing depth, rarefaction of the sorted-subset datasets indicated that sequencing was incomplete. Estimated clonotype richness was generally larger for naive than for memory subsets. Pairwise subsampling led to the expectation that sequencing depth would affect the degree of clonotype sharing among donors.

This clonotype originated in a woman aged 25 to 39 in good health. The sequencing input was memory CD4+ T cells sorted from blood. This sample's cell subset or site label indicates: CD45RA-negative fraction. This receptor chain uses TRBV27 and TRBJ1-1; confidence is insufficient to name the D gene. The DNA sequence is given as TGTGCCAGCAGTTTATCCCGGATCAGTCTTGGCACTGAAGCTTTCTTT. The resulting protein is CASSLSRISLGTEAFF.